This is a list of T cell receptor beta chains from one sample in a study of OX40 agonist ivuxolimab in advanced cancers. The assay was immunoSEQ multiplex PCR, and TCRdb's table has in-frame clones only and misses some. This table has fewer than 70,000 clones, 77% appearing once. Sequencing was performed on CD4+ or CD8+ T cells sorted from blood, taken in a trial of the OX40 agonist ivuxolimab. The source is an adult with an advanced solid tumor such as melanoma, head and neck, liver or kidney cancer. The CDR3 runs from the conserved cysteine through the conserved F or W. Each record gives: V gene, J gene, CDR3 length, D gene, clone size, CDR3 protein, CDR3 DNA. The D gene is left open where the match is weak. Clone size is given for some rows only: seen once, a few or many times, or a class if the clone is expanded.

V gene: TRBV5-1
J gene: TRBJ2-2
CDR3 length: 14
D gene: -
clone size: -
CDR3 protein: CASSLAPETGELFF
CDR3 DNA: TGCGCCAGCAGCTTGGCCCCCGAGACCGGGGAGCTGTTTTTT

V gene: TRBV30
J gene: TRBJ1-1
CDR3 length: 13
D gene: -
clone size: -
CDR3 protein: CAWTWGPNTEAFF
CDR3 DNA: TGTGCCTGGACCTGGGGGCCGAACACTGAAGCTTTCTTT

V gene: TRBV19
J gene: TRBJ2-1
CDR3 length: 15
D gene: -
clone size: -
CDR3 protein: CASSVAWPEGNEQFF
CDR3 DNA: TGTGCCAGTAGTGTCGCCTGGCCGGAAGGGAATGAGCAGTTCTTC

V gene: TRBV5-1
J gene: TRBJ1-2
CDR3 length: 15
D gene: -
clone size: few
CDR3 protein: CASSLDQPRRYGYTF
CDR3 DNA: TGCGCCAGCAGCTTGGACCAGCCTCGGCGGTATGGCTACACCTTC

V gene: TRBV18
J gene: TRBJ2-3
CDR3 length: 15
D gene: -
clone size: -
CDR3 protein: CASSPTGSPPDTQYF
CDR3 DNA: TGTGCCAGCTCACCGACGGGGTCGCCGCCAGATACGCAGTATTTT

V gene: TRBV10-3
J gene: TRBJ1-2
CDR3 length: 16
D gene: TRBD1
clone size: -
CDR3 protein: CAISESPGQDSYGYTF
CDR3 DNA: TGTGCCATCAGTGAGTCCCCGGGACAGGATTCCTATGGCTACACCTTC

V gene: TRBV6-1
J gene: TRBJ2-1
CDR3 length: 14
D gene: TRBD1
clone size: -
CDR3 protein: CASSEQTGYNEQFF
CDR3 DNA: TGTGCCAGCAGTGAACAGACAGGGTACAATGAGCAGTTCTTC

V gene: TRBV6-6
J gene: TRBJ1-1
CDR3 length: 16
D gene: TRBD1
clone size: -
CDR3 protein: CASSYSGGQGNTEAFF
CDR3 DNA: TGTGCCAGCAGTTACTCAGGGGGACAGGGGAACACTGAAGCTTTCTTT

V gene: TRBV28
J gene: TRBJ2-5
CDR3 length: 11
D gene: TRBD2
clone size: -
CDR3 protein: CASSSGGTQYF
CDR3 DNA: TGTGCCAGCAGTTCGGGGGGGACCCAGTACTTC

V gene: TRBV18
J gene: TRBJ2-5
CDR3 length: 15
D gene: -
clone size: -
CDR3 protein: CASSPQGGKSETQYF
CDR3 DNA: TGTGCCAGCTCACCCCAGGGGGGAAAATCGGAGACCCAGTACTTC

V gene: TRBV5-4
J gene: TRBJ2-7
CDR3 length: 13
D gene: -
clone size: -
CDR3 protein: CASSLGIPYEQYF
CDR3 DNA: TGTGCCAGCAGCTTGGGGATTCCCTACGAGCAGTACTTC

V gene: TRBV2
J gene: TRBJ2-1
CDR3 length: 12
D gene: -
clone size: -
CDR3 protein: CASSDPSDEQFF
CDR3 DNA: TGTGCCAGCAGTGATCCCAGCGATGAGCAGTTCTTC

V gene: TRBV7-9
J gene: TRBJ1-1
CDR3 length: 14
D gene: -
clone size: once
CDR3 protein: CASSLRQGIDEAFF
CDR3 DNA: TGTGCCAGCAGCTTGAGGCAGGGGATCGATGAAGCTTTCTTT

V gene: TRBV6-5
J gene: TRBJ1-1
CDR3 length: 13
D gene: -
clone size: medium-sized
CDR3 protein: CASSYSVNTEAFF
CDR3 DNA: TGTGCCAGCAGTTACTCGGTTAACACTGAAGCTTTCTTT

V gene: TRBV18
J gene: TRBJ2-7
CDR3 length: 16
D gene: TRBD2
clone size: -
CDR3 protein: CASSPSTGGGEYEQYF
CDR3 DNA: TGTGCCAGCTCACCGTCGACTGGCGGGGGGGAATACGAGCAGTACTTC

V gene: TRBV11-2
J gene: TRBJ2-7
CDR3 length: 15
D gene: TRBD2
clone size: -
CDR3 protein: CASSSGTSDAYEQYF
CDR3 DNA: TGTGCCAGCAGCTCGGGGACTAGCGACGCCTACGAGCAGTACTTC

V gene: TRBV5-1
J gene: TRBJ2-3
CDR3 length: 16
D gene: -
clone size: -
CDR3 protein: CASSLDRQISTDTQYF
CDR3 DNA: TGCGCCAGCAGCCTTGACCGACAGATTAGCACAGATACGCAGTATTTT

V gene: TRBV6-5
J gene: TRBJ1-5
CDR3 length: 11
D gene: -
clone size: -
CDR3 protein: CASGYNQPQHF
CDR3 DNA: TGTGCCAGCGGCTACAATCAGCCCCAGCATTTT

V gene: TRBV5-4
J gene: TRBJ2-2
CDR3 length: 14
D gene: TRBD1
clone size: -
CDR3 protein: CASSPRQGFGELFF
CDR3 DNA: TGTGCCAGCAGCCCCCGACAGGGTTTCGGGGAGCTGTTTTTT

V gene: TRBV10-3
J gene: TRBJ2-7
CDR3 length: 13
D gene: -
clone size: -
CDR3 protein: CAISPGGLSEQYF
CDR3 DNA: TGTGCCATCAGCCCAGGGGGACTGAGCGAGCAGTACTTC

V gene: TRBV11-3
J gene: TRBJ2-7
CDR3 length: 15
D gene: TRBD2
clone size: few
CDR3 protein: CASSPTSGSSYEQYF
CDR3 DNA: TGTGCCAGCAGCCCGACTAGCGGGAGCTCCTACGAGCAGTACTTC

V gene: TRBV5-1
J gene: TRBJ2-1
CDR3 length: 16
D gene: TRBD1
clone size: few
CDR3 protein: CASSRLGTDRGNEQFF
CDR3 DNA: TGCGCCAGCAGCCGTTTGGGCACGGACAGGGGGAATGAGCAGTTCTTC

V gene: TRBV7-2
J gene: TRBJ2-7
CDR3 length: 12
D gene: -
clone size: once
CDR3 protein: CASSLVLDLQYF
CDR3 DNA: TGTGCCAGCAGCTTAGTACTAGACTTGCAGTACTTC

V gene: TRBV27
J gene: TRBJ1-2
CDR3 length: 15
D gene: -
clone size: -
CDR3 protein: CASSLNDPGNYGYTF
CDR3 DNA: TGTGCCAGCAGTTTAAATGATCCGGGGAACTATGGCTACACCTTC

V gene: TRBV21-1
J gene: TRBJ2-7
CDR3 length: 15
D gene: -
clone size: -
CDR3 protein: CASTDRGDTSYEQYF
CDR3 DNA: TGTGCCAGCACCGACCGGGGGGACACCTCCTACGAGCAGTACTTC

V gene: TRBV27
J gene: TRBJ2-2
CDR3 length: 16
D gene: TRBD1
clone size: -
CDR3 protein: CASSSAGTGNTGELFF
CDR3 DNA: TGTGCCAGCAGCTCAGCCGGGACAGGGAACACCGGGGAGCTGTTTTTT

V gene: TRBV7-8
J gene: TRBJ2-2
CDR3 length: 16
D gene: TRBD1
clone size: -
CDR3 protein: CASSLARTGFTGELFF
CDR3 DNA: TGTGCCAGCAGCTTAGCCCGGACAGGTTTCACCGGGGAGCTGTTTTTT

V gene: TRBV7-2
J gene: TRBJ1-5
CDR3 length: 15
D gene: -
clone size: -
CDR3 protein: CASSVGGQPNQPQHF
CDR3 DNA: TGTGCCAGCAGCGTCGGGGGTCAGCCTAATCAGCCCCAGCATTTT

V gene: TRBV9
J gene: TRBJ2-7
CDR3 length: 14
D gene: TRBD2
clone size: -
CDR3 protein: CASSGTSGSNEQYF
CDR3 DNA: TGTGCCAGCAGCGGAACTAGCGGGAGTAACGAGCAGTACTTC

V gene: TRBV5-1
J gene: TRBJ1-1
CDR3 length: 13
D gene: -
clone size: -
CDR3 protein: CASSPRYNTEAFF
CDR3 DNA: TGCGCCAGCAGCCCCCGCTACAACACTGAAGCTTTCTTT

V gene: TRBV5-1
J gene: TRBJ2-5
CDR3 length: 14
D gene: -
clone size: few
CDR3 protein: CASSLVREQETQYF
CDR3 DNA: TGCGCCAGCAGCTTGGTACGGGAACAAGAGACCCAGTACTTC

V gene: TRBV18
J gene: TRBJ1-5
CDR3 length: 14
D gene: -
clone size: -
CDR3 protein: CASSPTGSHQPQHF
CDR3 DNA: TGTGCCAGCTCACCAACGGGTTCCCATCAGCCCCAGCATTTT

V gene: TRBV6-5
J gene: TRBJ2-3
CDR3 length: 12
D gene: -
clone size: once
CDR3 protein: CASSFLGGTQYF
CDR3 DNA: TGTGCCAGCAGCTTTCTAGGGGGTACGCAGTATTTT